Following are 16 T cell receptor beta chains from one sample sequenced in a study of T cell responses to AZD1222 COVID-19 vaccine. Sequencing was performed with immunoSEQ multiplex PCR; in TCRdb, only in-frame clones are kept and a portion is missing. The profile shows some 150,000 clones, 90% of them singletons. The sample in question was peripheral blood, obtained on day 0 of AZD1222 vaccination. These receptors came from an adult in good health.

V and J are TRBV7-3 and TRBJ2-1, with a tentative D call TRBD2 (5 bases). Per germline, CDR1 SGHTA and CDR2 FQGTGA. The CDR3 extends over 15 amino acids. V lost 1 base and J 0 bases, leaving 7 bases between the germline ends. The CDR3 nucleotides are TGTGCCAGCAGCTTAATTGGGAGCTCCTACAATGAGCAGTTCTTC. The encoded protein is CASSLIGSSYNEQFF.

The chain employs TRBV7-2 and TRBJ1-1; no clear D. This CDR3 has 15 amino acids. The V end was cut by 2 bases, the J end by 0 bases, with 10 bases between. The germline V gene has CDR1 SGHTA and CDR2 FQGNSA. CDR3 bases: TGTGCCAGCAGCTTAAACGTCAAGATGAACACTGAAGCTTTCTTT. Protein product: CASSLNVKMNTEAFF. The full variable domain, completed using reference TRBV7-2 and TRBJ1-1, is GAGVSQSPSNKVTEKGKDVELRCDPISGHTALYWYRQSLGQGLEFLIYFQGNSAPDKSGLPSDRFSAERTGGSVSTLTIQRTQQEDSAVYLCASSLNVKMNTEAFFGQGTRLTVV.

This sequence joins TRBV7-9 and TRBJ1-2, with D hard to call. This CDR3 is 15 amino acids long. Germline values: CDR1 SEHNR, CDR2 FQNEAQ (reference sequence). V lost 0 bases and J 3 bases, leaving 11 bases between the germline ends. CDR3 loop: CASSLAEGVHYGYTF. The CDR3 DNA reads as TGTGCCAGCAGCTTAGCCGAGGGCGTCCACTATGGCTACACCTTC.

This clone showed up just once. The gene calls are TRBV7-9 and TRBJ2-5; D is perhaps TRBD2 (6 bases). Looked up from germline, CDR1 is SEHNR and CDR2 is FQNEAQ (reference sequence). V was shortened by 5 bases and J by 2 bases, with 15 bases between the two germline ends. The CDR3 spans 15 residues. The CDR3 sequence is CASSQSLGGQETQYF. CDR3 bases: TGTGCCAGCAGCCAGTCCCTGGGGGGACAAGAGACCCAGTACTTC. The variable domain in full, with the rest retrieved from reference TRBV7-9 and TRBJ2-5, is DTGVSQNPRHKITKRGQNVTFRCDPISEHNRLYWYRQTLGQGPEFLTYFQNEAQLEKSRLLSDRFSAERPKGSFSTLEIQRTEQGDSAMYLCASSQSLGGQETQYFGPGTRLLVL.

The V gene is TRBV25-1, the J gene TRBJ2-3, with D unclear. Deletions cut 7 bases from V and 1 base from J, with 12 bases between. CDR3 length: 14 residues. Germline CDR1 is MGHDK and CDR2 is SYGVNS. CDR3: CASTAGTRTDTQYF. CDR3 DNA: TGTGCCAGCACCGCAGGTACACGCACAGATACGCAGTATTTT.

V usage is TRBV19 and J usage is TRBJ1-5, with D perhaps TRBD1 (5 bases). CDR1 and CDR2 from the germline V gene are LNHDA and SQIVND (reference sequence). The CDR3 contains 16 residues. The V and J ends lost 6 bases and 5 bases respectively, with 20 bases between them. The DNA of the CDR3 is TGTGCCAGTAGCTTGCTTGGGGTAACAGGTTATCAGCCCCAGCATTTT. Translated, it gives CASSLLGVTGYQPQHF.

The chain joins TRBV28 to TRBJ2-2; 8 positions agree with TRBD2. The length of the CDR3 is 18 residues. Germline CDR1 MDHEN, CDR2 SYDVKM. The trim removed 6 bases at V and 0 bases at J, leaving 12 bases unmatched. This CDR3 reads CASRPPGLGRSNTGELFF. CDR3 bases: TGTGCCAGCAGGCCCCCGGGACTAGGTCGCTCGAACACCGGGGAGCTGTTTTTT.

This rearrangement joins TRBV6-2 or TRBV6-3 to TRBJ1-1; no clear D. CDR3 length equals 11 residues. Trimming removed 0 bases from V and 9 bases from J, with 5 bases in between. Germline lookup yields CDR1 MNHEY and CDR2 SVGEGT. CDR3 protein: CASSYSGKAFF. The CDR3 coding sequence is TGTGCCAGCAGTTACTCGGGAAAAGCTTTCTTT.

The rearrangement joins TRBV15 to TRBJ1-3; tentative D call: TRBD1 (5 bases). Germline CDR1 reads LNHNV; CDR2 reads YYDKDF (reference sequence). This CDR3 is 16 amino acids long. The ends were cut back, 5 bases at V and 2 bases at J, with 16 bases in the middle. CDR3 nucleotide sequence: TGTGCCACCAGCGGATCTGGGGGAAAGGCTGGAAACACCATATATTTT. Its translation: CATSGSGGKAGNTIYF.

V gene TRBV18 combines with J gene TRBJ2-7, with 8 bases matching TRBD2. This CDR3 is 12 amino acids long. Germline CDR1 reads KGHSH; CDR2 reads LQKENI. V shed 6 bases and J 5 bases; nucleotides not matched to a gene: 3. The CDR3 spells CASSPGGDEQYF. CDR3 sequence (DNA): TGTGCCAGCTCCCCGGGGGGGGACGAGCAGTACTTC.

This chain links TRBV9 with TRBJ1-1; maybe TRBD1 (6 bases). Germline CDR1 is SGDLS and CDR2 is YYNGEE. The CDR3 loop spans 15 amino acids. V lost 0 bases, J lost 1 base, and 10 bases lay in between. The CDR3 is CASSVEPGENTEAFF. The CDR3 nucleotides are TGTGCCAGCAGCGTAGAGCCAGGGGAGAACACTGAAGCTTTCTTT.

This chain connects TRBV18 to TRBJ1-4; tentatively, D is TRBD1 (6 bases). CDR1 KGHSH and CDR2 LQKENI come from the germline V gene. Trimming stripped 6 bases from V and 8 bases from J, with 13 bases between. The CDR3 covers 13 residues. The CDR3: CASSAGVLEKLFF. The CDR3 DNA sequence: TGTGCCAGCTCCGCAGGGGTTCTAGAAAAACTGTTTTTT.

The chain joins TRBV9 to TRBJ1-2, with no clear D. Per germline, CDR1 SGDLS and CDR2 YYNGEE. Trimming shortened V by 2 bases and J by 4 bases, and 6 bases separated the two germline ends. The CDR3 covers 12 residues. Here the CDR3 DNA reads TGTGCCAGCAGCGTTACAAGCTATGGCTACACCTTC. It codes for CASSVTSYGYTF.

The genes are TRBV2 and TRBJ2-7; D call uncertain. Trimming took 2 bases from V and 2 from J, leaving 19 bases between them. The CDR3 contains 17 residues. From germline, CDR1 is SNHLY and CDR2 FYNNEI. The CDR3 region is CASSESGLVHVTYEQYF. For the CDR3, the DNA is TGTGCCAGCAGTGAATCTGGTTTAGTCCACGTAACCTACGAGCAGTACTTC.

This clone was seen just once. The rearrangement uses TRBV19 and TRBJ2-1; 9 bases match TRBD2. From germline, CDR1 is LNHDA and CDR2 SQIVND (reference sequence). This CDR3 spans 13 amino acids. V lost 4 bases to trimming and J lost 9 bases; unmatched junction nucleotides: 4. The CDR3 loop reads CASSTGLATEQFF. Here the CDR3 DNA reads TGTGCCAGTAGTACGGGACTAGCAACTGAGCAGTTCTTC.

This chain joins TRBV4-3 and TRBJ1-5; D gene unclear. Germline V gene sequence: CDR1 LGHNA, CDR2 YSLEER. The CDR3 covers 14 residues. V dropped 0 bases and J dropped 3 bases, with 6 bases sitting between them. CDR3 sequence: CASSQDPDNQPQHF. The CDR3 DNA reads TGCGCCAGCAGCCAAGATCCAGACAATCAGCCCCAGCATTTT.